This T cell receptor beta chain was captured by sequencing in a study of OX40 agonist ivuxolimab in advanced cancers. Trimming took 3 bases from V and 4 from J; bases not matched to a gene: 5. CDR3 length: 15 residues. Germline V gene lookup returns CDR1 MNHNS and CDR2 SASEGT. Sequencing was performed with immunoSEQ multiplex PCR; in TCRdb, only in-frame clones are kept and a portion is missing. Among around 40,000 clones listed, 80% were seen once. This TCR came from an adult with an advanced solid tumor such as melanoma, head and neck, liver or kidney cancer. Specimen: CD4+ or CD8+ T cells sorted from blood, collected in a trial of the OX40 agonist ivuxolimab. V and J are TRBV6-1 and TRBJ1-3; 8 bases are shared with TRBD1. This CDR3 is CASSEQGAGGNTIYF. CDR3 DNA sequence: TGTGCCAGCAGTGAGCAGGGGGCGGGAGGAAACACCATATATTTT.